The 10 T cell receptor beta chains below were found in one sample sequenced in a study of T cells in Graves' hyperthyroidism and ophthalmopathy. Researchers took RNA transcripts and amplified the TCR beta CDR3 regions from them. Researchers ran a first-round RT-PCR on the TCR CDR3 using the HTBI primer set. MiXCR was run by TCRdb on the multiplex PCR reads, yielding one entry per CDR3 protein. The table has some 510,000 distinct CDR3 sequences, under 60% seen once. Material for sequencing was peripheral blood or thyroid tissue (not recorded which). The origin of the receptors is a woman aged 18-29 years with Graves' hyperthyroidism.

This clonotype appeared many times. J is TRBJ1-1 and V is TRBV29-1, with TRBD1 identical over 10 bases. CDR3 length equals 14 residues. Germline V gives CDR1 SQVTM, CDR2 ANQGSEA. The V gene end was trimmed by 7 bases and the J gene end by 5 bases; junction bases not matched to a gene: 10. CDR3 sequence: CSANGGTGVTEAFF. The DNA of the CDR3 is TGCAGCGCCAATGGGGGGACAGGGGTGACTGAAGCTTTCTTT.

This clonotype was counted between two and nine times. This rearrangement joins TRBV7-8 to TRBJ2-3, with D unresolved. The CDR3 spans 12 residues. The V and J ends lost 5 bases and 5 bases respectively, with 8 bases between them. The germline V gene encodes CDR1 SGHVS and CDR2 FQNEAQ. DNA of the CDR3: TGTGCCAGCAGCAAGACGGGAGATACGCAGTATTTT. This gives the protein CASSKTGDTQYF.

The gene calls are TRBV9 and TRBJ2-7; D is undetermined. Trimming pared 0 bases from V and 2 bases from J, leaving 12 bases between. The CDR3 runs to 15 residues. Germline V gene data show CDR1 as SGDLS and CDR2 as YYNGEE. CDR3 amino acids: CASSVESGEPYEQYF. CDR3 in DNA: TGTGCCAGCAGCGTAGAGTCGGGCGAACCCTACGAGCAGTACTTC.

This clonotype was detected ten times or more. The chain links TRBV15 to TRBJ2-5, with unresolved D. Trimming left V 5 bases short and J 3 bases short, with 16 bases between. The CDR3 extends over 15 amino acids. Germline V CDR1 and CDR2: LNHNV, YYDKDF (reference sequence). The CDR3 is CATSADGTAEETQYF. The CDR3 coding sequence is TGTGCCACCAGCGCTGATGGAACGGCCGAAGAGACCCAGTACTTC. Using reference TRBV15 and TRBJ2-5 for the parts outside the CDR3, the full variable domain is DAMVIQNPRYQVTQFGKPVTLSCSQTLNHNVMYWYQQKSSQAPKLLFHYYDKDFNNEADTPDNFQSRRPNTSFCFLDIRSPGLGDTAMYLCATSADGTAEETQYFGPGTRLLVL.

The chain employs TRBV7-9 and TRBJ2-7; D not certain. V was clipped by 6 bases and J by 2 bases, with 14 bases between them. This CDR3 spans 14 amino acids. Per the germline V gene, CDR1 is SEHNR and CDR2 is FQNEAQ (reference sequence). This chain's CDR3 is CASSAPRGPYEQYF. DNA of the CDR3: TGTGCCAGCAGTGCCCCGCGCGGTCCCTACGAGCAGTACTTC.

This clonotype was picked up one time. A read error may explain this, as a much larger clone is one base away. This chain links TRBV7-6 with TRBJ1-3; possibly TRBD1 for D (5 bases). The V and J ends lost 3 bases and 2 bases respectively, with 11 bases between them. This CDR3 contains 15 residues. The germline V gene encodes CDR1 SGHVS and CDR2 FNYEAQ. CDR3 sequence: CASSFDSSPGNTIYF. CDR3 sequence (DNA): TGTGCCAGCAGCTTTGACAGTTCCCCTGGAAACACCATATATTTT.

There are many counts of this clonotype. This sequence joins TRBV14 and TRBJ2-5; D is unclear. Trimming shortened V by 3 bases and J by 5 bases, and 10 bases separated the two germline ends. CDR1 is SGHDN and CDR2 is FVKESK in the germline V gene. The CDR3 has 13 amino acids. CDR3 DNA: TGTGCCAGCAGCCAGAGGCCGGTGGAGACCCAGTACTTC. The encoded protein is CASSQRPVETQYF.

V usage is TRBV29-1 and J usage is TRBJ2-7; TRBD2 aligns across 11 bases. This CDR3 region has 15 residues. Looked up from germline, CDR1 is SQVTM and CDR2 is ANQGSEA. With 3 bases clipped from V and 0 bases from J, the junction kept 4 bases outside the gene matches. This CDR3 reads CSVEVTSGISYEQYF. CDR3 nucleotides: TGCAGCGTTGAGGTGACTAGCGGGATCTCCTACGAGCAGTACTTC.

This clonotype was observed at least ten times. The chain links TRBV24-1 to TRBJ2-7; the D is unclear. This CDR3 spans 11 amino acids. CDR1 is KGHDR, CDR2 SFDVKD, per germline. V was trimmed by 4 bases and J by 3 bases, leaving 3 bases between them. CDR3 protein: CATSDGYEQYF. The CDR3 nucleotides read TGTGCCACCAGTGACGGCTACGAGCAGTACTTC.

This clonotype was picked up one time. The chain is built from TRBV12-3 or TRBV12-4 and TRBJ2-2, with a possible D match to TRBD2 (7 bases). This CDR3 is built from 12 residues. V dropped 11 bases and J dropped 4 bases, with 11 bases sitting between them. Here the CDR3 reads CAGGGGTGELFF. The CDR3 DNA reads TGTGCCGGGGGAGGGGGCACCGGGGAGCTGTTTTTT.